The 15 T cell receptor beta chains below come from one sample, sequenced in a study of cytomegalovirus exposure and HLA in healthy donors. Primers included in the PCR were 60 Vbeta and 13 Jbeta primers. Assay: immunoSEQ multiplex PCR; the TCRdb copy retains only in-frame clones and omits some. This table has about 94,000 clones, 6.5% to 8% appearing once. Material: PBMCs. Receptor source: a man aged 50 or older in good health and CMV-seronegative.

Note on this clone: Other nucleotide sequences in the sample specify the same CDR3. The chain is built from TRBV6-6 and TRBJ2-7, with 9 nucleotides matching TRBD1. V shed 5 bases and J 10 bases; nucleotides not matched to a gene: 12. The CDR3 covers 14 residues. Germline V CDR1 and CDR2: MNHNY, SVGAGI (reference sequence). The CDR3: CASSLGTGPRDQYF. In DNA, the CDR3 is TGTGCCAGCAGTCTCGGGACAGGGCCGAGAGATCAGTACTTC.

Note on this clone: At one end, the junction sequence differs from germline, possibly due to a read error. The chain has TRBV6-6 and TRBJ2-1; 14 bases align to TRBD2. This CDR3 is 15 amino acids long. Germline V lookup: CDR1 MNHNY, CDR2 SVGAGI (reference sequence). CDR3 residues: CASRTSGGAGNAQFF. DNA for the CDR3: TGTGCCAGCAGGACTAGCGGGGGGGCGGGGAATGCGCAGTTCTTC.

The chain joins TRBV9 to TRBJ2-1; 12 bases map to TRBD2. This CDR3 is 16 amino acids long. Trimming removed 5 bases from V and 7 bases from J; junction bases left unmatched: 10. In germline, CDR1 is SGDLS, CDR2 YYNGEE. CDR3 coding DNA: TGTGCCAGCAGGAAAGGTACTAGCGGGGGGTTGAATGAGCAGTTCTTC. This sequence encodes CASRKGTSGGLNEQFF.

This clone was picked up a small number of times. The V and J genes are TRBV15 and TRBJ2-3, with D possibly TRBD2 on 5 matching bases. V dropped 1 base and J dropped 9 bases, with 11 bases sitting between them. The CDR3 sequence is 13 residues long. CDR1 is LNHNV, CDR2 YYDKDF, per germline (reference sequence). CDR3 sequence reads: CATSRGGSVTQYF. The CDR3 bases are TGTGCCACCAGCAGAGGAGGGTCTGTGACGCAGTATTTT. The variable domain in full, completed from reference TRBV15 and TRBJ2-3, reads DAMVIQNPRYQVTQFGKPVTLSCSQTLNHNVMYWYQQKSSQAPKLLFHYYDKDFNNEADTPDNFQSRRPNTSFCFLDIRSPGLGDTAMYLCATSRGGSVTQYFGPGTRLTVL.

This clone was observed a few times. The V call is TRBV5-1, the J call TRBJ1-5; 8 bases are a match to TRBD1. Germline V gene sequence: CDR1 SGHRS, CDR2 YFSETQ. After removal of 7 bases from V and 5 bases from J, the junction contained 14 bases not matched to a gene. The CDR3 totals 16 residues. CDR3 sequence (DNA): TGCGCCAGCGGCCAGGGGGCGGGGGTCGGGGATCAGCCCCAGCATTTT. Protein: CASGQGAGVGDQPQHF.

The CDR3 DNA reads as TGTGCCAGCCGAGCGGACAGCTATGGCTACACCTTC. Residues: CASRADSYGYTF. The rearrangement links TRBV2 to TRBJ1-2, with D perhaps TRBD1 (6 bases). The germline V gene has CDR1 SNHLY and CDR2 FYNNEI. There are 12 residues in the CDR3. V was pared by 8 bases and J by 4 bases, with 11 bases between.

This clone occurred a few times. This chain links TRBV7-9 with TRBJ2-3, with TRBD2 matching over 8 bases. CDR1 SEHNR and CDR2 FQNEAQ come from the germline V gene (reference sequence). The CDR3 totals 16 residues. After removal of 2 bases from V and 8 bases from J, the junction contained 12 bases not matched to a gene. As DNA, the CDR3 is TGTGCCAGCAGCTTACGCGGGGGGACAATTTATGGTACGCAGTATTTT. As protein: CASSLRGGTIYGTQYF.

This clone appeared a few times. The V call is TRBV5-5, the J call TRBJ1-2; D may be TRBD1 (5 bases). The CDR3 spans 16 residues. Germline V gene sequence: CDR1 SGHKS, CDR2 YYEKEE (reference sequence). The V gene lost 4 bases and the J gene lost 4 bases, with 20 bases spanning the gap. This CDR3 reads CASSPEVGGAGYGYTF. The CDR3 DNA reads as TGTGCCAGCAGCCCGGAGGTGGGGGGTGCGGGCTATGGCTACACCTTC.

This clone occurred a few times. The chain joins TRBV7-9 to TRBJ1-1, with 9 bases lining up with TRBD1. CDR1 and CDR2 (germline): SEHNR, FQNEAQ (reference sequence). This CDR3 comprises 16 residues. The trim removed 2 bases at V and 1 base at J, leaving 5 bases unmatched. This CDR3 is CASSLSPGQGNTEAFF. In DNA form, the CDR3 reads TGTGCCAGCAGCTTAAGCCCGGGACAGGGGAACACTGAAGCTTTCTTT.

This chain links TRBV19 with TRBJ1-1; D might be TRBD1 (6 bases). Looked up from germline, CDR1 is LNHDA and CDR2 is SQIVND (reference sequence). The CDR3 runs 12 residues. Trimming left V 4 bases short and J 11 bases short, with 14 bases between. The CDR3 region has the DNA TGTGCCAGTAGTACAAACAGGGAGCAGGCTTTCTTT. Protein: CASSTNREQAFF.

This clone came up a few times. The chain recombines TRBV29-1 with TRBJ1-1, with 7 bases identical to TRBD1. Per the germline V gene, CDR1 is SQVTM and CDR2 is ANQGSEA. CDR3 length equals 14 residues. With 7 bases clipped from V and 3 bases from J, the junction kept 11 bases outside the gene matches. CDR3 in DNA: TGCAGCGGAGGGACAGATAGGAGGGACACTGAAGCTTTCTTT. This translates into CSGGTDRRDTEAFF.

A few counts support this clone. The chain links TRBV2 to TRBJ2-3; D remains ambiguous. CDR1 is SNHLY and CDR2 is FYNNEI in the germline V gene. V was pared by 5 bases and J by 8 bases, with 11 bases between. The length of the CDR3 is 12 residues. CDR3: CASSPTSGTQYF. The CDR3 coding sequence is TGTGCCAGCAGTCCTACTTCGGGTACGCAGTATTTT.

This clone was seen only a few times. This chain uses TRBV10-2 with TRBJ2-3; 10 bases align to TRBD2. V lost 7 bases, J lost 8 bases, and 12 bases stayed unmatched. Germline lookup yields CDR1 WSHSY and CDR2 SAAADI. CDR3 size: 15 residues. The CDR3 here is CASKPPLAGKGTQYF. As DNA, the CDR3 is TGCGCCAGCAAACCCCCACTAGCGGGAAAGGGTACGCAGTATTTT.

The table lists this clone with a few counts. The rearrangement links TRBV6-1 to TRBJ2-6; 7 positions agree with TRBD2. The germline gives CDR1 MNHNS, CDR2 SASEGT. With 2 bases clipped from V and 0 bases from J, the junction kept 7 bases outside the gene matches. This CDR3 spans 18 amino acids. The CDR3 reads CASSEYGRPDSGANVLTF. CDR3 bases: TGTGCCAGCAGTGAATACGGGAGGCCGGACTCTGGGGCCAACGTCCTGACTTTC.

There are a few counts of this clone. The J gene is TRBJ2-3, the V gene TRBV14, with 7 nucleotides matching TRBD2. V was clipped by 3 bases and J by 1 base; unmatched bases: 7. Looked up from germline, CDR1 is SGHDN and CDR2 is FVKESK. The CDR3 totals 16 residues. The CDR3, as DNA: TGTGCCAGCAGCCACCGGGGGGTTTCTGGCACAGATACGCAGTATTTT. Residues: CASSHRGVSGTDTQYF.